A selection of T cell receptor beta chains follows, all from one sample in a study of blood T cell repertoires in COVID-19. Method: immunoSEQ multiplex PCR; TCRdb's copy keeps in-frame clones and lacks some. Of some 61,000 clones in the sample, about 88% were seen once. The source material was peripheral blood. The receptors were sampled from a man aged 55-75 years with acute or convalescent COVID-19. CDR3s include the opening cysteine and the closing phenylalanine or tryptophan. The D gene is left open where the match is weak. The size entry is marked missing in some rows and otherwise reads once, few, many or a size class.

clone size: .; V gene: TRBV7-8; D gene: .; J gene: TRBJ2-6; CDR3 DNA: TGTGCCAGCAGCTTAGGGGCGGGCCCTAGCTCTGGGGCCAACGTCCTGACTTTC; CDR3 protein: CASSLGAGPSSGANVLTF
clone size: many; V gene: TRBV25-1; D gene: TRBD1; J gene: TRBJ1-2; CDR3 DNA: TGTGCCAGCAGCCTGACAGGGAATTATGGCTACACCTTC; CDR3 protein: CASSLTGNYGYTF
clone size: .; V gene: TRBV7-2; D gene: .; J gene: TRBJ1-1; CDR3 DNA: TGTGCCAGCAGCTTAAATAGCTGGAACACTGAAGCTTTCTTT; CDR3 protein: CASSLNSWNTEAFF
clone size: .; V gene: TRBV3-1/TRBV3-2; D gene: .; J gene: TRBJ2-1; CDR3 DNA: TGTGCCAGCAGCCAAGACGCGGGTTGGAATGAGCAGTTCTTC; CDR3 protein: CASSQDAGWNEQFF
clone size: .; V gene: TRBV5-1; D gene: .; J gene: TRBJ1-5; CDR3 DNA: TGCGCCAGCAGCCCGGGGGAGGGACAGCCCCAGCATTTT; CDR3 protein: CASSPGEGQPQHF
clone size: .; V gene: TRBV25-1; D gene: .; J gene: TRBJ1-1; CDR3 DNA: TGTGCCAGCAGTGACAGGGCTGAAGCTTTCTTT; CDR3 protein: CASSDRAEAFF
clone size: .; V gene: TRBV15; D gene: .; J gene: TRBJ1-1; CDR3 DNA: TGTGCCACCAGCAGAGATATAAGTGTCGGGAGTAACACTGAAGCTTTCTTT; CDR3 protein: CATSRDISVGSNTEAFF
clone size: .; V gene: TRBV5-1; D gene: TRBD2; J gene: TRBJ2-5; CDR3 DNA: TGCGCCAGCAGCTTGGGGACTAGCCCCTATCAAGAGACCCAGTACTTC; CDR3 protein: CASSLGTSPYQETQYF
clone size: .; V gene: TRBV5-1; D gene: .; J gene: TRBJ2-3; CDR3 DNA: TGCGCCAGCAGCTTGGACGGGGTTTTAACGCAGTATTTT; CDR3 protein: CASSLDGVLTQYF
clone size: .; V gene: TRBV12-3/TRBV12-4; D gene: .; J gene: TRBJ1-1; CDR3 DNA: TGTGCCAGCACTAGGGACATGAACACTGAAGCTTTCTTT; CDR3 protein: CASTRDMNTEAFF
clone size: .; V gene: TRBV29-1; D gene: .; J gene: TRBJ2-7; CDR3 DNA: TGCAGCGTCGTCGTGGGGGACACAAATTCCTACGAGCAGTACTTC; CDR3 protein: CSVVVGDTNSYEQYF
clone size: .; V gene: TRBV9; D gene: .; J gene: TRBJ1-1; CDR3 DNA: TGTGCCAGCAGCGTAGTCAGGGACACTGAAGCTTTCTTT; CDR3 protein: CASSVVRDTEAFF
clone size: .; V gene: TRBV5-6; D gene: TRBD1; J gene: TRBJ2-5; CDR3 DNA: TGTGCCAGCAGTCCACGACAGGGGGCGAAAGAGACCCAGTACTTC; CDR3 protein: CASSPRQGAKETQYF
clone size: .; V gene: TRBV5-4; D gene: TRBD2; J gene: TRBJ2-1; CDR3 DNA: TGTGCCAGCAGCCAGCCGACCGGGACTAGCGGGGGATGGGAGCAGTTCTTC; CDR3 protein: CASSQPTGTSGGWEQFF
clone size: few; V gene: TRBV5-1; D gene: .; J gene: TRBJ2-4; CDR3 DNA: TGCGCCAGCAGCTTGGCCGGGGGGAGGGGGACCGCCAACATTCAGTACTTC; CDR3 protein: CASSLAGGRGTANIQYF
clone size: .; V gene: TRBV6-5; D gene: .; J gene: TRBJ2-3; CDR3 DNA: TGTGCCAGCAGTCCCGCGGGGGCAACAGATACGCAGTATTTT; CDR3 protein: CASSPAGATDTQYF
clone size: .; V gene: TRBV6-6; D gene: .; J gene: TRBJ1-4; CDR3 DNA: TGTGCCAGCACTACGAGGGCCCCAACTAATGAAAAACTGTTTTTT; CDR3 protein: CASTTRAPTNEKLFF
clone size: .; V gene: TRBV5-6; D gene: .; J gene: TRBJ1-2; CDR3 DNA: TGTGCCAGCAGCTTGCGCGGCACCCGAAACTATGGCTACACCTTC; CDR3 protein: CASSLRGTRNYGYTF
clone size: .; V gene: TRBV4-2; D gene: .; J gene: TRBJ2-5; CDR3 DNA: TGTGCCAGCAGCCAAGATCAATCTCAAGGGGTAGCGACCCAGTACTTC; CDR3 protein: CASSQDQSQGVATQYF
clone size: .; V gene: TRBV12-3/TRBV12-4; D gene: .; J gene: TRBJ1-2; CDR3 DNA: TGTGCCACCCGATCGGGGGAACCCTATGGCTACACCTTC; CDR3 protein: CATRSGEPYGYTF
clone size: .; V gene: TRBV4-1; D gene: .; J gene: TRBJ1-4; CDR3 DNA: TGCGCCAGCAGCCCCCAGATAAATGAAAAACTGTTTTTT; CDR3 protein: CASSPQINEKLFF
clone size: few; V gene: TRBV7-9; D gene: .; J gene: TRBJ2-7; CDR3 DNA: TGTGCCAGCAGCAGGCAAGGGGGCTACGAGCAGTACTTC; CDR3 protein: CASSRQGGYEQYF
clone size: .; V gene: TRBV6-1; D gene: .; J gene: TRBJ1-2; CDR3 DNA: TGTGCCAGCAGTGAATTGCAGGGGCGCAGTGGCTACACCTTC; CDR3 protein: CASSELQGRSGYTF
clone size: .; V gene: TRBV7-8; D gene: TRBD1; J gene: TRBJ1-1; CDR3 DNA: TGTGCCAGCACCGAATATCGACAGGGTTTGACTGAAGCTTTCTTT; CDR3 protein: CASTEYRQGLTEAFF
clone size: .; V gene: TRBV11-2; D gene: .; J gene: TRBJ1-4; CDR3 DNA: TGTGCCAGCAGCTTAGTACAGACGGAAAAACTGTTTTTT; CDR3 protein: CASSLVQTEKLFF
clone size: .; V gene: TRBV2; D gene: .; J gene: TRBJ1-5; CDR3 DNA: TGTGCCAGCCGAGCGTGGTGGGATCAGCCCCAGCATTTT; CDR3 protein: CASRAWWDQPQHF
clone size: .; V gene: TRBV4-1; D gene: .; J gene: TRBJ1-4; CDR3 DNA: TGCGCCAGCAGCCAAGTTATTGCAACTAATGAAAAACTGTTTTTT; CDR3 protein: CASSQVIATNEKLFF
clone size: .; V gene: TRBV5-4; D gene: TRBD2; J gene: TRBJ2-2; CDR3 DNA: TGTGCCAGCAGCTTGCGGGGGGTCCCCGCCGGGGAGCTGTTTTTT; CDR3 protein: CASSLRGVPAGELFF
clone size: .; V gene: TRBV4-1; D gene: TRBD1; J gene: TRBJ1-2; CDR3 DNA: TGCGCCAGCAGCCCCGCGGGACAGGCCTATGGCTACACCTTC; CDR3 protein: CASSPAGQAYGYTF
clone size: .; V gene: TRBV3-1/TRBV3-2; D gene: .; J gene: TRBJ1-6; CDR3 DNA: TGTGCCAGCAGCCGGACAGTCTATAATTCACCCCTCCACTTT; CDR3 protein: CASSRTVYNSPLHF
clone size: .; V gene: TRBV7-2; D gene: TRBD2; J gene: TRBJ2-3; CDR3 DNA: TGTGCCAGCAGCCCCTCTAGCGGGGGGGGCTGGGATACGCAGTATTTT; CDR3 protein: CASSPSSGGGWDTQYF
clone size: .; V gene: TRBV3-1/TRBV3-2; D gene: .; J gene: TRBJ1-1; CDR3 DNA: TGTGCCAGCCGAGCCAAAAGGACAGCGAACACTGAAGCTTTCTTT; CDR3 protein: CASRAKRTANTEAFF
clone size: .; V gene: TRBV4-2; D gene: TRBD1; J gene: TRBJ2-3; CDR3 DNA: TGTGCCAGCAGCCAAGTATGGGACAGTAGCACAGATACGCAGTATTTT; CDR3 protein: CASSQVWDSSTDTQYF
clone size: few; V gene: TRBV15; D gene: TRBD1; J gene: TRBJ2-7; CDR3 DNA: TGTGCCACCGAACTAAGGACAGGGAAGCCCTACGAGCAGTACTTC; CDR3 protein: CATELRTGKPYEQYF
clone size: few; V gene: TRBV3-1/TRBV3-2; D gene: .; J gene: TRBJ1-5; CDR3 DNA: TGTGCCAGCAGCCAGGGGCGGTATCAGCCCCAGCATTTT; CDR3 protein: CASSQGRYQPQHF
clone size: .; V gene: TRBV2; D gene: TRBD1; J gene: TRBJ2-2; CDR3 DNA: TGTGCCAGCAGTGAAACAGGGGCTACCACCGGGGAGCTGTTTTTT; CDR3 protein: CASSETGATTGELFF
clone size: .; V gene: TRBV5-1; D gene: .; J gene: TRBJ2-3; CDR3 DNA: TGCGCCAGCAGCTTACAGTGGGCCCTCACAGATACGCAGTATTTT; CDR3 protein: CASSLQWALTDTQYF
clone size: .; V gene: TRBV6-2/TRBV6-3; D gene: TRBD2; J gene: TRBJ2-7; CDR3 DNA: TGTGCCAGCAGTTACTCCCCTAGCGGGGGCTATAGCTACGCGCAGTACTTC; CDR3 protein: CASSYSPSGGYSYAQYF
clone size: .; V gene: TRBV29-1; D gene: .; J gene: TRBJ2-3; CDR3 DNA: TGCAGCGTTAAAGTTGGTAACAGGGATCCAGATACGCAGTATTTT; CDR3 protein: CSVKVGNRDPDTQYF
clone size: .; V gene: TRBV6-1; D gene: .; J gene: TRBJ2-5; CDR3 DNA: TGTGCCAGCAGTGAAGCGCGCGTAGAGACCCAGTACTTC; CDR3 protein: CASSEARVETQYF
clone size: .; V gene: TRBV5-6; D gene: .; J gene: TRBJ2-5; CDR3 DNA: TGTGCCAGCAGCTTGGGGGCCCAAGAGACCCAGTACTTC; CDR3 protein: CASSLGAQETQYF
clone size: .; V gene: TRBV12-3/TRBV12-4; D gene: TRBD1; J gene: TRBJ1-5; CDR3 DNA: TGTGCCAGCAGCCAGACAGGGTATCAGCCCCAGCATTTT; CDR3 protein: CASSQTGYQPQHF
clone size: .; V gene: TRBV30; D gene: TRBD1; J gene: TRBJ1-1; CDR3 DNA: TGTGCCTGGAGTAGGAAGGGGGCGAACACTGAAGCTTTCTTT; CDR3 protein: CAWSRKGANTEAFF
clone size: .; V gene: TRBV24-1; D gene: TRBD1; J gene: TRBJ1-1; CDR3 DNA: TGTGCCACCAGTGATTCCAGGGGGCTGAACACTGAAGCTTTCTTT; CDR3 protein: CATSDSRGLNTEAFF
clone size: .; V gene: TRBV15; D gene: .; J gene: TRBJ1-5; CDR3 DNA: TGTGCCACCAGCAGTAGGGGAGAGGGCGGGGAGCCCCAGCATTTT; CDR3 protein: CATSSRGEGGEPQHF
clone size: .; V gene: TRBV5-6; D gene: TRBD1; J gene: TRBJ1-4; CDR3 DNA: TGTGCCAGCAGCCTACAGGGGAGTTTTTGGCAGTTTCAAAAACTGTTTTTT; CDR3 protein: CASSLQGSFWQFQKLFF
clone size: .; V gene: TRBV27; D gene: .; J gene: TRBJ1-6; CDR3 DNA: TGTGCCAGCAGTTTAGACAGGTCTCCTAATTCACCCCTCCACTTT; CDR3 protein: CASSLDRSPNSPLHF
clone size: .; V gene: TRBV25-1; D gene: TRBD1; J gene: TRBJ2-5; CDR3 DNA: TGTGCCAGCAGTGAACCGGACAGGGTCCAAGAGACCCAGTACTTC; CDR3 protein: CASSEPDRVQETQYF
clone size: once; V gene: TRBV7-9; D gene: .; J gene: TRBJ1-5; CDR3 DNA: TGTGCCAGCAGCTTAGAGGGAGGCGGCAATCAGCCCCAGCATTTT; CDR3 protein: CASSLEGGGNQPQHF